What follows are 16 T cell receptor beta chains derived from one specimen sequenced in a study of blood T cell repertoires in COVID-19. Generated by immunoSEQ multiplex PCR, the TCRdb table keeps only in-frame clones and is missing some. Among 400,000 to 500,000 clones listed, roughly 90% were seen once. Sequencing was carried out using peripheral blood. These receptors came from a woman younger than 45 with active or convalescent COVID-19.

The chain employs TRBV6-5 and TRBJ2-7, with a weak D call TRBD2 (6 bases). Per the germline V gene, CDR1 is MNHEY and CDR2 is SVGAGI. The CDR3 spans 14 residues. V lost 6 bases to trimming and J lost 7 bases, with 19 bases between them. DNA for the CDR3: TGTGCCAGCAGATCCGGGCCAGCGGAGGGGGAGCAGTACTTC. It specifies CASRSGPAEGEQYF.

The rearrangement uses TRBV9 and TRBJ2-2; 8 nucleotides align to TRBD1. The CDR3 extends over 17 amino acids. V was pared by 0 bases and J by 4 bases, with 8 bases of the junction left unmatched. CDR1 SGDLS and CDR2 YYNGEE come from the germline V gene. CDR3 coding DNA: TGTGCCAGCAGCGTAGGATCAGGGGGCTTCGGCACCGGGGAGCTGTTTTTT. This translates into CASSVGSGGFGTGELFF.

The rearrangement uses TRBV29-1 and TRBJ2-3; a weak D match, TRBD1 (5 bases). The V gene lost 4 bases and the J gene lost 3 bases, with 14 bases spanning the gap. The CDR3 is made up of 14 amino acids. The germline V gene has CDR1 SQVTM and CDR2 ANQGSEA. CDR3 residues: CSVASPDTTDTQYF. CDR3 in DNA: TGCAGCGTTGCCTCACCGGACACGACAGATACGCAGTATTTT.

V usage is TRBV30 and J usage is TRBJ2-7; 8 bases fit TRBD2. Germline assignment: CDR1 GTSNPN and CDR2 SVGIG (reference sequence). The CDR3 runs 15 residues. V shed 5 bases, J shed 6 bases, and the junction held 15 bases outside the gene matches. DNA of the CDR3: TGTGCCTGGTCCTATGGCGGGACTAGTTTAAGCGAGCAGTACTTC. Amino acids: CAWSYGGTSLSEQYF.

This chain connects TRBV29-1 to TRBJ2-2; 13 positions agree with TRBD2. This CDR3 comprises 18 residues. CDR1 is SQVTM, CDR2 ANQGSEA, per germline. The V gene end was trimmed by 0 bases and the J gene end by 7 bases; junction bases not matched to a gene: 11. CDR3: CSVEEESLAGGPRGELFF. In DNA, the CDR3 is TGCAGCGTTGAAGAAGAGTCACTAGCGGGGGGGCCACGCGGGGAGCTGTTTTTT.

The chain couples TRBV6-1 to TRBJ2-1; D is perhaps TRBD1 (6 bases). CDR1 and CDR2 from the germline V gene are MNHNS and SASEGT. Trimming took 2 bases from V and 6 from J, leaving 35 bases between them. There are 22 residues in the CDR3. CDR3 sequence (DNA): TGTGCCAGCAGTGAAAAGGCCCTTTCCCAGGGGTTTCATCCCGGGAAGCGCAATGAGCAGTTCTTC. It codes for CASSEKALSQGFHPGKRNEQFF.

The chain employs TRBV7-2 and TRBJ2-1, with TRBD2 matching over 7 bases. The CDR3 runs to 11 residues. The V segment lost 11 bases and the J segment 10 bases; nucleotides outside the gene matches: 8. The germline V gene encodes CDR1 SGHTA and CDR2 FQGNSA. CDR3 bases: TGTGCCCTACGGGCGGGAGTAGAGCAGTTCTTC. As protein: CALRAGVEQFF. The complete variable domain, with remaining parts taken from reference TRBV7-2 and TRBJ2-1, reads GAGVSQSPSNKVTEKGKDVELRCDPISGHTALYWYRQSLGQGLEFLIYFQGNSAPDKSGLPSDRFSAERTGGSVSTLTIQRTQQEDSAVYLCALRAGVEQFFGPGTRLTVL.

V usage is TRBV6-5 and J usage is TRBJ2-1, with D perhaps TRBD2 (7 bases). CDR3 size: 15 residues. The V end lost 0 bases, the J end lost 9 bases, and 15 bases lay between the germline ends. The germline gives CDR1 MNHEY, CDR2 SVGAGI. Here the CDR3 DNA reads TGTGCCAGCAGTTACTCGAGGGGGGGCCAAGGTGAGCAGTTCTTC. This translates into CASSYSRGGQGEQFF.

This chain joins TRBV7-8 and TRBJ1-4; 7 nucleotides align to TRBD1. Germline CDR1 is SGHVS and CDR2 is FQNEAQ. After removal of 3 bases from V and 0 bases from J, the junction contained 7 bases not matched to a gene. The CDR3 sequence is 17 residues long. The CDR3 bases are TGTGCCAGCAGCTTTTATAGGACAGGCCCAACTAATGAAAAACTGTTTTTT. Translation: CASSFYRTGPTNEKLFF.

The genes are TRBV6-5 and TRBJ1-1, with a weak D call TRBD1 (6 bases). V was shortened by 5 bases and J by 1 base, with 14 bases between the two germline ends. In germline, CDR1 is MNHEY, CDR2 SVGAGI. The CDR3 totals 15 residues. CDR3 coding DNA: TGTGCCAGCAGTCACATCCCGGGACAGAACACTGAAGCTTTCTTT. It is translated as CASSHIPGQNTEAFF.

The CDR3 DNA is TGTGCCAGCAGCCAAGATATTACAGGCAATCAGCCCCAGCATTTT. Translating gives CASSQDITGNQPQHF. This chain uses TRBV4-2 with TRBJ1-5; D is unresolved. CDR3 length equals 15 residues. V was pared by 0 bases and J by 2 bases, with 8 bases between. CDR1 and CDR2 (germline): LGHNA, YNFKEQ.

The V gene is TRBV5-8, the J gene TRBJ1-1, with a possible D match to TRBD1 (6 bases). V was shortened by 3 bases and J by 8 bases, with 11 bases between the two germline ends. CDR3 length: 12 amino acids. Germline V gives CDR1 SGHTS, CDR2 YDEGEE. This CDR3 is CASSWGHREAFF. The CDR3, as DNA: TGTGCCAGCAGCTGGGGGCATAGGGAAGCTTTCTTT. The full variable domain, in which reference TRBV5-8 and TRBJ1-1 provide the parts outside the CDR3, is EAGVTQSPTHLIKTRGQQATLRCSPISGHTSVYWYQQALGLGLQFLLWYDEGEERNRGNFPPRFSGRQFPNYSSELNVNALELEDSALYLCASSWGHREAFFGQGTRLTVV.

This clone came up a few times. The chain recombines TRBV3-1 (or the pseudogene TRBV3-2) with TRBJ2-3; TRBD2 matches at 16 bases. CDR1 is LGHDT, CDR2 YNNKEL, per germline (reference sequence). The CDR3 spans 20 residues. The J segment lost 0 bases and the V segment lost 4 bases, leaving 10 bases of the junction unmatched. CDR3 bases: TGTGCCAGCAGCCCACCGGGACTAGCGGGGGGGCATACTAGCACAGATACGCAGTATTTT. Protein product: CASSPPGLAGGHTSTDTQYF.

The chain carries TRBV2 and TRBJ1-6; 8 bases match TRBD1. Looked up from germline, CDR1 is SNHLY and CDR2 is FYNNEI. The V and J ends lost 6 bases and 11 bases, in that order; junction bases with no gene match: 12. CDR3 length: 15 amino acids. The CDR3, as DNA: TGTGCCAGCAGGACAGACAGGGGACGGAGGGCACCCCTCCACTTT. It encodes CASRTDRGRRAPLHF.

The genes are TRBV15 and TRBJ1-4, with no clear D. V lost 5 bases and J lost 3, with 13 bases in between. The CDR3 runs 15 residues. The germline V gene has CDR1 LNHNV and CDR2 YYDKDF (reference sequence). This CDR3 reads CATSRSAVANEKLFF. DNA of the CDR3: TGTGCCACCAGCCGATCCGCGGTAGCTAATGAAAAACTGTTTTTT.

This clone was observed once. The rearrangement joins TRBV9 to TRBJ1-2, with TRBD1 identical over 7 bases. After removal of 1 base from V and 4 bases from J, the junction contained 4 bases not matched to a gene. Germline CDR1 reads SGDLS; CDR2 reads YYNGEE. The CDR3 consists of 14 residues. In DNA form, the CDR3 reads TGTGCCAGCAGCGTAATTTCAGGGGGCTATGGCTACACCTTC. It translates to CASSVISGGYGYTF.